This T cell receptor (beta chain) is drawn from a study of T cells after posttransplantation cyclophosphamide (dated by TCRdb to the mid-2010s). Background for the entire study: Using TRB sequencing, the study followed how the T cell repertoire reconstituted after myeloablative bone marrow transplantation in which posttransplantation cyclophosphamide served as GVHD prophylaxis. Samples from about 35 PTCy-treated patients, along with samples from about 16 of their related bone marrow donors, underwent antigen receptor sequencing. TRB sequencing was performed on blood from all 35 or so PTCy patients with 1-year posttransplant specimens. In 3 patients, up to roughly 3 additional blood samples taken between 2 and 5.2 years after transplant also underwent TRB sequencing, as did pretransplant blood from a handful of patients. Because TRA and TRB clonality correlated tightly in 9 samples, later TCR analyses were limited to TRB. Public TRB sequences were queried against a database of over 3,600 sequences associated with responses to pathogens, tumor antigens, self-antigens and alloantigens.

Genomic DNA was the input for TRB sequencing, which was run either with the immunoSEQ assay at survey resolution or with the hsTCRB kit. From the authors' description of their analysis: Initial read processing used immunoSEQ software, and repertoire analyses used the LymphoSeq R package. Clonality was calculated as 1 minus normalized Shannon entropy, and the Gini coefficient was also calculated for each TRB dataset. Phenotypes of unsorted samples were inferred by mapping TRB sequences from sorted subsets of the recipient or donor onto the same recipient's unsorted samples. The source is immuneACCESS, and TCRdb retained only in-frame sequences with V and J called. Part of the clones is not carried over; for the studies checked, unresolved V genes explain less than half of this, and the remainder is unexplained. The V and J calls and clone size are taken from that table; D and trimming were inferred from the DNA. The sample includes approximately 15,000 clones, with approximately 80% observed a single time. The top ten clones comprise around 0.87% of the sample.

CDR3 length: 15 amino acids, cysteine to phenylalanine. Only the CDR3 DNA is retained, 45 bases long and in frame from the first base. V is trimmed back by 0 bases and J by 5 bases, and the junction contains 5 bases that no gene match accounts for. The germline V gene supplies CDR1 LGHNA and CDR2 YSLEER. This clone was observed a handful of times. The antigen it binds to is not known. Base qualities are not at hand, and no much larger clone is one base apart. Peripheral blood samples were provided by related bone marrow donors on the day of marrow donation. Peripheral blood and bone marrow mononuclear cells were isolated by Ficoll-Hypaque density centrifugation and cryopreserved. FACS on a FACSAria II was used to sort CD4+ and CD8+ T cells, including the naive and memory subsets. Results and caveats for the whole study, not just this receptor: The TRB repertoires of T cells infiltrating skin or GI tract showed only limited overlap with the TRB repertoires of T cells in blood. Across the 45 to 55 patients, TRB clonality was highly associated with recipient CMV seropositivity and CMV reactivation, and diversity with PTCy was similar to that in the CNI/methotrexate controls. Donor-recipient similarity was low at 1-2 months but rose over the first year, and later blood repertoires were often dominated by donor CD8+ memory clones.

The V and J genes are TRBV4-3 and TRBJ2-7; TRBD1 matches 9 bases in the middle. The TCR sequence derives from a man aged 45 to 65 in good health, CMV-negative, and a related stem cell transplant donor. Sequencing was performed on memory CD4+ T cells sorted from PBMCs. The CDR3 protein is CASSQDWTGEDEQYF. The DNA sequence reads TGCGCCAGCAGCCAAGACTGGACAGGGGAGGACGAGCAGTACTTC.